The 26 T cell receptor beta chains below come from one sample, sequenced in a study of T cell clonality in common variable immunodeficiency. Generated by immunoSEQ multiplex PCR, the TCRdb table keeps only in-frame clones and is missing some. The sample was found to contain roughly 50,000 clones, and every one recurs. The sample consisted of peripheral blood mononuclear cells. The receptor set was obtained from a person aged 18 to 75 in good health.

This clone was detected many times. The missing CDR3 end, 3 residues past where the read stops, is filled in from the germline J gene. The chain is built from TRBV7-9 and TRBJ2-2; D unclear. Germline V CDR1 and CDR2: SEHNR, FQNEAQ (reference sequence). V was pared by 5 bases and J by 2 bases, with 9 bases between. The CDR3 covers 14 residues. CDR3 region: CASSLGSNTGELFF. CDR3 DNA (partial): TGTGCCAGCAGCCTAGGTTCAAACACCGGGGAG.

This clone appeared a few times. CDR3 loop: CASSPEAGLQETQYF. CDR3 bases read: TGTGCCAGCAGCCCGGAGGCAGGGTTACAAGAGACC. V usage is TRBV7-2 and J usage is TRBJ2-5; D assignment may be TRBD1 or TRBD2 (5 bases each). The missing CDR3 end, 3 residues past where the read stops, is filled in from the germline J gene. Germline CDR1 reads SGHTA; CDR2 reads FQGNSA. This CDR3 has 15 residues. Deletions cut 5 bases from V and 2 bases from J, with 15 bases between.

This clone was observed many times. The CDR3 goes on 3 residues after the read ends, and that part is filled in from the germline J gene. The chain links TRBV7-6 to TRBJ2-3; TRBD2 agrees at 7 bases. Germline V CDR1 and CDR2: SGHVS, FNYEAQ. This CDR3 is 15 amino acids long. V dropped 3 bases and J dropped 1; count of bases not matched to a gene: 4. The chain's CDR3 is CASSFRSGGTDTQYF. CDR3 DNA (partial): TGTGCCAGCAGCTTTAGGAGCGGGGGCACAGATACG.

This clone was recorded at least ten times. The observed sequence ends 3 residues before the CDR3 terminus, with the missing tail filled in from the germline J gene. The V gene is TRBV30, the J gene TRBJ2-5; the match to TRBD2 covers 8 bases. The CDR3 sequence is 15 residues long. The V gene end was trimmed by 3 bases and the J gene end by 7 bases; junction bases not matched to a gene: 13. Germline lookup yields CDR1 GTSNPN and CDR2 SVGIG (reference sequence). The sequenced part of the CDR3 DNA is TGTGCCTGGAGCCCCACGGCGGGGGGCGGGAGGACC. Translating gives CAWSPTAGGGRT. Given in full, the CDR3 is CAWSPTAGGGRTQYF.

This clone was counted many times. With the read ending 3 residues before the CDR3 end, the germline J gene is used to fill in that end. The chain is built from TRBV19 and TRBJ2-7; 7 bases agree with TRBD1. The CDR3 runs 15 residues. Germline-derived CDR1 and CDR2 are LNHDA and SQIVND (reference sequence). With 3 bases clipped from V and 0 bases from J, the junction kept 5 bases outside the gene matches. Partial CDR3 DNA: TGTGCCAGTAGTATCCAAGGGGGCCTCTCCTACGAG. Translation gives CASSIQGGLSYE. The full CDR3 reads CASSIQGGLSYEQYF. Supplemented by reference TRBV19 and TRBJ2-7, the full variable domain reads DGGITQSPKYLFRKEGQNVTLSCEQNLNHDAMYWYRQDPGQGLRLIYYSQIVNDFQKGDIAEGYSVSREKKESFPLTVTSAQKNPTAFYLCASSIQGGLSYEQYFGPGTRLTVT.

This clone was recorded many times. The read is 3 residues too short to cover the CDR3 end, so that end is filled in from the germline J gene. The rearrangement joins TRBV29-1 to TRBJ2-5; unclear D gene. The CDR3 extends over 12 amino acids. Trimming removed 5 bases from V and 0 bases from J, with 7 bases in between. The germline V gene encodes CDR1 SQVTM and CDR2 ANQGSEA. The sequenced part of the CDR3 DNA is TGCAGCGTTTCAAGGTACCAAGAGACC. Residues: CSVSRYQET. The full CDR3 is CSVSRYQETQYF.

This clone has at least ten counts. Sequencing ends 3 residues short of the CDR3 end; the germline J gene provides the rest. This sequence joins TRBV20-1 and TRBJ1-2, with 8 bases identical to TRBD1. The germline CDR1 and CDR2 sequences are DFQATT and SNEGSKA (reference sequence). This CDR3 is 16 amino acids long. After removal of 6 bases from V and 2 bases from J, the junction contained 14 bases not matched to a gene. CDR3 DNA, as far as it was read: TGCAGTGCCTTATCCCAGGGGGCCCAGCTAAACTATGGC. As protein: CSALSQGAQLNYG. The complete CDR3 sequence is CSALSQGAQLNYGYTF.

This clone has ten or more counts. With the read ending 3 residues before the CDR3 end, the germline J gene is used to fill in that end. The rearrangement joins TRBV20-1 to TRBJ2-3; 10 nucleotides match TRBD2. This CDR3 region has 13 residues. Losses at the gene ends were 8 bases for V and 5 bases for J; bases not matched to a gene: 7. The germline gives CDR1 DFQATT, CDR2 SNEGSKA (reference sequence). The CDR3 bases that were read are TGCAGTTCGGGACTAGCGATGCAAGATACG. This encodes CSSGLAMQDT. The full CDR3 protein is CSSGLAMQDTQYF.

This clone was recorded many times. The CDR3 goes on 3 residues after the read ends, and that part is filled in from the germline J gene. The chain recombines TRBV20-1 with TRBJ2-1; D is uncertain. Germline loops: CDR1 DFQATT, CDR2 SNEGSKA (reference sequence). The CDR3 is 13 amino acids. Trimming stripped 0 bases from V and 8 bases from J, with 11 bases between. The sequenced part of the CDR3 DNA is TGCAGTGCTAGAGATTGGCCTGAGTATGAG. Its translation is CSARDWPEYE. The entire CDR3 reads CSARDWPEYEQFF.

A word on this clone: The read comes to an end 3 residues before the CDR3 does, leaving the germline J gene to fill in the end. V and J are TRBV18 and TRBJ1-5; 8 nucleotides align to TRBD1. The CDR3 covers 14 residues. CDR1 and CDR2 (germline): KGHSH, LQKENI. Trimming cost V 6 bases and J 3 bases; bases outside gene matches: 4. The sequenced part of the CDR3 DNA is TGTGCCAGCTCTGAGGACAGGGACAATCAGCCC. It codes for CASSEDRDNQP. The whole CDR3 reads CASSEDRDNQPQHF.

This clone has just a few counts. From the germline J gene comes the end of the CDR3, since the read stops 3 residues before it. The rearrangement uses TRBV20-1 and TRBJ1-6, with TRBD1 as a possible D gene (5 bases). Germline values: CDR1 DFQATT, CDR2 SNEGSKA (reference sequence). The CDR3 consists of 15 residues. V shed 6 bases and J shed 7 bases, with 19 bases lying between them. The CDR3 DNA, read in part, is TGCAGTGCACAGTCTCCGGGGGACCCAAATTCACCC. Amino acids: CSAQSPGDPNSP. The entire CDR3 protein reads CSAQSPGDPNSPLHF.

Many counts were recorded for this clone. CDR3 residues: CSARPLLALSYNEQFF. Partial CDR3 DNA: TGCAGTGCTCGCCCCCTACTAGCGCTTTCCTACAATGAG. The chain carries TRBV20-1 and TRBJ2-1, with 7 bases that match TRBD2. The CDR3 goes on 3 residues after the read ends, and that part is filled in from the germline J gene. J was trimmed by 1 base and V by 5 bases; bases with no gene match: 11. CDR3 size: 16 residues. Germline V gene sequence: CDR1 DFQATT, CDR2 SNEGSKA (reference sequence).

This clone was found many times. The read ends 3 residues shy of where the CDR3 ends; the end is completed using the germline J gene. The genes are TRBV19 and TRBJ2-3, with D possibly being TRBD1 (5 bases). From germline, CDR1 is LNHDA and CDR2 SQIVND (reference sequence). Trimming took off 1 base at V and 6 bases at J, with 11 bases between the two ends. This CDR3 has 14 amino acids. CDR3 amino acids: CASSIGSGWDTQYF. CDR3 DNA (partial): TGTGCCAGTAGTATAGGGTCAGGGTGGGATACG. The whole variable domain, remainder taken from reference TRBV19 and TRBJ2-3, is DGGITQSPKYLFRKEGQNVTLSCEQNLNHDAMYWYRQDPGQGLRLIYYSQIVNDFQKGDIAEGYSVSREKKESFPLTVTSAQKNPTAFYLCASSIGSGWDTQYFGPGTRLTVL.

This clone appeared many times. The CDR3 extends 3 residues past the end of the read, so its final part is completed from the germline J gene. The chain uses TRBV6-2 or TRBV6-3 and TRBJ2-1, with 10 bases aligning to TRBD2. This CDR3 comprises 15 residues. Looked up from germline, CDR1 is MNHEY and CDR2 is SVGEGT. V lost 7 bases to trimming and J lost 4 bases; unmatched junction nucleotides: 7. The sequenced part of the CDR3 DNA is TGTGCCAGCATAAAAGCGGGAGGGCCGTACAATGAG. This encodes CASIKAGGPYNE. The whole CDR3 is CASIKAGGPYNEQFF.

This clone was detected many times. Read data end 3 residues before the CDR3 end; the end is taken from the germline J gene. V gene TRBV13 combines with J gene TRBJ2-7; no clear D. The CDR3 consists of 16 residues. V lost 1 base and J lost 2, with 15 bases in between. CDR1 and CDR2 (germline): PRHDT, FYEKMQ (reference sequence). The sequenced CDR3 bases are TGTGCCAGCAGCTTAGCTTCCCAGGCGATCACCTACGAG. Encoded protein: CASSLASQAITYE. The whole CDR3 protein is CASSLASQAITYEQYF. Variable domain in full (rest from reference TRBV13 and TRBJ2-7): AAGVIQSPRHLIKEKRETATLKCYPIPRHDTVYWYQQGPGQDPQFLISFYEKMQSDKGSIPDRFSAQQFSDYHSELNMSSLELGDSALYFCASSLASQAITYEQYFGPGTRLTVT.

The table lists this clone with a few counts. Read sequence stops 3 residues before the CDR3 end, and the germline J gene provides the missing end. The genes are TRBV2 and TRBJ2-7; D possibly uses TRBD1 or TRBD2 (6 bases each). The CDR3 contains 12 residues. V lost 8 bases and J 6 bases, leaving 14 bases between the germline ends. Germline CDR1 is SNHLY and CDR2 is FYNNEI. CDR3 in amino acids: CASVEGRGEQYF. Incomplete CDR3 DNA: TGTGCCAGCGTGGAGGGCAGGGGCGAG.

This clone has at least ten counts. The read ends 3 residues early relative to the CDR3; the germline J gene fills the gap. J is TRBJ2-7 and V is TRBV14, with 11 positions matching TRBD2. CDR3 length: 15 residues. CDR1 is SGHDN and CDR2 is FVKESK in the germline V gene. V dropped 4 bases and J dropped 1; count of bases not matched to a gene: 3. CDR3 sequence reads: CASSRRLAGSYEQYF. The CDR3 DNA, read in part, is TGTGCCAGCAGCCGACGACTAGCGGGGTCCTACGAG.

At least ten counts were recorded for this clone. The CDR3 end lies 3 residues beyond the end of the read and is filled in from the germline J gene. This sequence joins TRBV6-1 and TRBJ2-2; D perhaps matches TRBD1 (5 bases). Trimming removed 0 bases at V and 7 bases at J, with 12 bases between. This CDR3 is 15 amino acids long. The germline gives CDR1 MNHNS, CDR2 SASEGT. The CDR3 loop is CASSEAIKGVGELFF. CDR3 bases read: TGTGCCAGCAGTGAAGCGATTAAAGGGGTCGGGGAG.

A word on this clone: The read terminates 3 residues ahead of where the CDR3 ends, so the germline J gene completes it. The chain combines TRBV7-9 with TRBJ1-2; D not certain. Germline CDR1 and CDR2: SEHNR and FQNEAQ (reference sequence). The V and J ends lost 1 base and 4 bases respectively, with 13 bases between them. The CDR3 runs 15 residues. The sequenced CDR3 bases are TGTGCCAGCAGCTTAGTGCCGGGGAGCCCCTATGGC. Translating gives CASSLVPGSPYG. The entire CDR3 protein reads CASSLVPGSPYGYTF. Full variable domain (rest looked up from reference TRBV7-9 and TRBJ1-2): DTGVSQNPRHKITKRGQNVTFRCDPISEHNRLYWYRQTLGQGPEFLTYFQNEAQLEKSRLLSDRFSAERPKGSFSTLEIQRTEQGDSAMYLCASSLVPGSPYGYTFGSGTRLTVV.

Many counts were recorded for this clone. The read terminates 3 residues before the CDR3 end, so the remaining end is supplied by the germline J gene. This chain connects TRBV9 to TRBJ2-7; D uncertain. This CDR3 is built from 14 residues. V dropped 4 bases and J dropped 4 bases, with 15 bases sitting between them. Germline values: CDR1 SGDLS, CDR2 YYNGEE. The part of the CDR3 DNA that was read is TGTGCCAGCAGCCCTGGATTAGCCGGGTACGAG. Amino acids: CASSPGLAGYE. From start to end, the CDR3 is CASSPGLAGYEQYF.

This clone was observed many times. The missing CDR3 end, 3 residues past where the read stops, is filled in from the germline J gene. V is TRBV7-2 and J is TRBJ2-7, with TRBD1 as a possible D gene (6 bases). The CDR3 totals 13 residues. V gave up 0 bases and J gave up 6 bases, with 9 bases separating them. CDR1 and CDR2 from the germline V gene are SGHTA and FQGNSA. The CDR3 loop is CASSLATGSEQYF. The DNA read from the CDR3 is TGTGCCAGCAGCTTAGCGACAGGTAGCGAG.

This clone was seen ten or more times. The read comes to an end 3 residues before the CDR3 does, leaving the germline J gene to fill in the end. This rearrangement joins TRBV5-1 to TRBJ2-1; no reliable D call. The V and J ends lost 0 bases and 0 bases respectively, with 13 bases between them. The length of the CDR3 is 17 residues. Germline-derived CDR1 and CDR2 are SGHRS and YFSETQ. The CDR3 sequence: CASSLVGQSYSYNEQFF. CDR3 DNA, as far as it was read: TGCGCCAGCAGCTTGGTTGGGCAGAGCTACTCCTACAATGAG. Based on the CDR3 plus reference TRBV5-1 and TRBJ2-1, the full variable domain is KAGVTQTPRYLIKTRGQQVTLSCSPISGHRSVSWYQQTPGQGLQFLFEYFSETQRNKGNFPGRFSGRQFSNSRSEMNVSTLELGDSALYLCASSLVGQSYSYNEQFFGPGTRLTVL.

This clone appeared many times. The read terminates 3 residues before the CDR3 end, so the remaining end is supplied by the germline J gene. The genes are TRBV5-1 and TRBJ2-3; TRBD2 matches at 13 bases. The germline V gene has CDR1 SGHRS and CDR2 YFSETQ. Losses at the gene ends were 4 bases for V and 6 bases for J; bases not matched to a gene: 8. CDR3 length equals 16 residues. The CDR3 loop reads CASSSGGTSGMDTQYF. The sequenced CDR3 bases are TGCGCCAGCAGCAGCGGGGGGACTAGCGGGATGGATACG.

In its sample, this clone was seen many times. The read comes to an end 3 residues before the CDR3 does, leaving the germline J gene to fill in the end. The chain carries TRBV19 and TRBJ2-7; D uncertain. CDR1 and CDR2 (germline): LNHDA, SQIVND (reference sequence). The CDR3 is 15 residues long. Trimming stripped 2 bases from V and 5 bases from J, with 16 bases between. CDR3 bases read: TGTGCCAGTAGTATATCAAGGCGGAACGTCCACGAG. This codes for CASSISRRNVHE. The CDR3, in full, reads CASSISRRNVHEQYF. The full variable domain, rest sourced from reference TRBV19 and TRBJ2-7, is DGGITQSPKYLFRKEGQNVTLSCEQNLNHDAMYWYRQDPGQGLRLIYYSQIVNDFQKGDIAEGYSVSREKKESFPLTVTSAQKNPTAFYLCASSISRRNVHEQYFGPGTRLTVT.

This clone was found many times. With the read ending 3 residues before the CDR3 end, the germline J gene is used to fill in that end. The rearrangement uses TRBV5-1 and TRBJ2-7; D is undetermined. Trimming pared 4 bases from V and 2 bases from J, leaving 16 bases between. This CDR3 is built from 15 residues. Looked up from germline, CDR1 is SGHRS and CDR2 is YFSETQ. The covered CDR3 bases are TGCGCCAGCAGCCCTCGCGACGGGTTCCCCTACGAG. Translating gives CASSPRDGFPYE. The full CDR3 is CASSPRDGFPYEQYF.

This clone was seen many times. The read falls 3 residues short of the CDR3 end, and the missing part is taken from the germline J gene. The chain is built from TRBV19 and TRBJ2-3; 9 positions agree with TRBD1. Trimming removed 5 bases from V and 2 bases from J; junction bases left unmatched: 5. From germline, CDR1 is LNHDA and CDR2 SQIVND (reference sequence). The CDR3 sequence is 15 residues long. The CDR3 sequence is CASSLWTGDTDTQYF. CDR3 DNA, as far as it was read: TGTGCCAGTAGTCTCTGGACAGGGGACACAGATACG.